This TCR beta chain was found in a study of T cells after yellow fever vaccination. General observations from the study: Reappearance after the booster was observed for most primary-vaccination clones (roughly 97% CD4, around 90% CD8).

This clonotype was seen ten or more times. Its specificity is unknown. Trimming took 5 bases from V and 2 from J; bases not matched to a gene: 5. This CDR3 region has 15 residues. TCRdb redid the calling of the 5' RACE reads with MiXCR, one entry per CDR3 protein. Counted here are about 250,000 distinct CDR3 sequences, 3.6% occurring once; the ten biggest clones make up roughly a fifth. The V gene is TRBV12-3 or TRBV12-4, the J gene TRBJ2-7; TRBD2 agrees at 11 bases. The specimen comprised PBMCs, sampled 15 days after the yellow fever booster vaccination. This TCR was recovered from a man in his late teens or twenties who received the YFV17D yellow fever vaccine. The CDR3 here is CASSPGLAETYEQYF. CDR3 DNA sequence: TGTGCCAGCAGTCCGGGACTAGCGGAGACCTACGAGCAGTACTTC.